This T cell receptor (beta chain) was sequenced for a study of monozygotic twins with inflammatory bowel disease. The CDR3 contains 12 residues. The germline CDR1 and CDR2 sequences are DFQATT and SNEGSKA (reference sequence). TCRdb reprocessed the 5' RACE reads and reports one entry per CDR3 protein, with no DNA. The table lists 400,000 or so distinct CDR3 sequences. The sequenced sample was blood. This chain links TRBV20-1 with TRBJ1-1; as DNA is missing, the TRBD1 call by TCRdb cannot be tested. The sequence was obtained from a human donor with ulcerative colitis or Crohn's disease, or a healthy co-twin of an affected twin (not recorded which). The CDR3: CSASAGGTEAFF.